Presented here are 25 T cell receptor beta chains from one specimen sequenced in a study of blood T cell repertoires in COVID-19. Only in-frame clones appear in the TCRdb table, and some are missing; sequencing was by immunoSEQ multiplex PCR. The data show roughly 130,000 clones, approximately 83% seen once. The sample taken for sequencing was peripheral blood. The source of these receptors is a woman aged 50 to 60 with acute or convalescent COVID-19.

This chain links TRBV11-2 with TRBJ1-1, with 11 bases that match TRBD1. The CDR3 covers 17 residues. The germline V gene has CDR1 SGHAT and CDR2 FQNNGV. Unmatched junction bases numbered 8, after V lost 1 base and J lost 4 bases. The DNA for the CDR3 is TGTGCCAGCAGCTTAGGGAGGGACAGGGGGTATTTCACTGAAGCTTTCTTT. Translating it yields CASSLGRDRGYFTEAFF.

This chain joins TRBV7-7 and TRBJ2-1, with 7 bases identical to TRBD2. The ends lost 5 bases at V and 5 bases at J; junction bases unmatched: 9. CDR3 length equals 15 residues. Germline V gene lookup returns CDR1 SSHAT and CDR2 FNYEAQ (reference sequence). Written as DNA, the CDR3 is TGTGCCAGCAGCAATGGGGCGGGGGTGAACAATGAGCAGTTCTTC. Its translation is CASSNGAGVNNEQFF.

The V and J genes are TRBV5-1 and TRBJ2-7; D gene ambiguous. This CDR3 spans 13 amino acids. V was shortened by 1 base and J by 3 bases, with 8 bases between the two germline ends. CDR1 and CDR2 from the germline V gene are SGHRS and YFSETQ. DNA of the CDR3: TGCGCCAGCAGCTTGAAAGACTTCTACGAGCAGTACTTC. It specifies CASSLKDFYEQYF.

The V gene is TRBV7-3, the J gene TRBJ2-1; tentative D call: TRBD1 (5 bases). Germline V CDR1 and CDR2: SGHTA, FQGTGA. V dropped 5 bases and J dropped 1 base, with 12 bases sitting between them. There are 15 residues in the CDR3. CDR3 in amino acids: CASSLGPGSYNEQFF. DNA for the CDR3: TGTGCCAGCAGCCTCGGGCCAGGGTCCTACAATGAGCAGTTCTTC.

V usage is TRBV30 and J usage is TRBJ2-1, with 8 bases lining up with TRBD2. The trim removed 2 bases at V and 6 bases at J, leaving 3 bases unmatched. Germline V lookup: CDR1 GTSNPN, CDR2 SVGIG (reference sequence). This CDR3 is built from 13 residues. The CDR3 loop is CAWSSGTSNEQFF. In DNA form, the CDR3 reads TGTGCCTGGAGTAGCGGGACTAGCAATGAGCAGTTCTTC.

The chain uses TRBV7-9 and TRBJ2-3; TRBD1 matches 7 bases. CDR1 and CDR2 (germline): SEHNR, FQNEAQ (reference sequence). This CDR3 region has 18 residues. J lost 0 bases, V lost 4 bases, and 13 bases had no gene match. The CDR3 here is CASSSSNRGPLSTDTQYF. In nucleotides, the CDR3 is TGTGCCAGCAGCTCATCCAACAGGGGACCCCTTAGCACAGATACGCAGTATTTT.

The rearrangement links TRBV7-8 to TRBJ2-7; 12 nucleotides agree with TRBD2. This CDR3 region has 17 residues. Germline V CDR1 and CDR2: SGHVS, FQNEAQ. J gave up 6 bases and V 6 bases, and 15 bases lay outside the gene matches. The CDR3 sequence is CASRPAIGLAGRIEQYF. The CDR3 nucleotides are TGTGCCAGCAGGCCCGCCATAGGACTAGCGGGGCGTATCGAGCAGTACTTC.

V usage is TRBV15 and J usage is TRBJ2-3; perhaps TRBD2 as D (6 bases). Germline CDR1 and CDR2: LNHNV and YYDKDF (reference sequence). With 0 bases removed from V and 0 bases from J, the gap between germline ends came to 7 bases. The length of the CDR3 is 15 residues. Here the CDR3 reads CATSREGGSTDTQYF. In DNA form, the CDR3 reads TGTGCCACCAGCAGAGAGGGGGGTAGCACAGATACGCAGTATTTT.

V gene TRBV6-1 combines with J gene TRBJ1-6; 9 bases are a match to TRBD1. Trimming took 1 base from V and 14 from J; bases not matched to a gene: 9. Germline CDR1 is MNHNS and CDR2 is SASEGT. The CDR3 sequence is 15 residues long. This CDR3 is CASSEVPGQGISLHF. The CDR3 DNA sequence: TGTGCCAGCAGTGAAGTCCCGGGACAGGGAATATCCCTCCACTTT.

The CDR3 is CASKPRENNEQFF. The DNA of the CDR3 is TGTGCCAGCAAACCCCGGGAGAACAATGAGCAGTTCTTC. The gene calls are TRBV12-3 or TRBV12-4 and TRBJ2-1, with a weak D call TRBD2 (6 bases). V was cut by 7 bases and J by 5 bases, with 12 bases left in between. The CDR3 consists of 13 residues.

The chain couples TRBV2 to TRBJ1-5, with 9 bases aligning to TRBD1. Germline-derived CDR1 and CDR2 are SNHLY and FYNNEI. The V segment lost 6 bases and the J segment 4 bases; nucleotides outside the gene matches: 7. The CDR3 loop spans 15 amino acids. The CDR3 region is CASRGTGIPNQPQHF. CDR3 nucleotides: TGTGCCAGCAGGGGGACAGGGATCCCTAATCAGCCCCAGCATTTT.

The chain's CDR3 is CASRQGSTEAFF. In DNA, the CDR3 is TGTGCCAGCAGACAGGGGAGCACTGAAGCTTTCTTT. The chain is built from TRBV2 and TRBJ1-1; 7 nucleotides align to TRBD1. CDR1 is SNHLY and CDR2 is FYNNEI in the germline V gene. The CDR3 spans 12 residues. J gave up 4 bases and V 6 bases, and 2 bases lay outside the gene matches.

The chain links TRBV2 to TRBJ1-1; TRBD1 matches 8 bases. The trim removed 6 bases at V and 7 bases at J, leaving 19 bases unmatched. From germline, CDR1 is SNHLY and CDR2 FYNNEI. This CDR3 region has 17 residues. The CDR3 sequence is CASRGSQGALSGIEAFF. CDR3 DNA sequence: TGTGCCAGCAGAGGATCCCAGGGGGCTCTTTCTGGGATTGAAGCTTTCTTT.

The chain recombines TRBV2 with TRBJ2-3; 7 nucleotides line up with TRBD1. The trim removed 4 bases at V and 4 bases at J, leaving 8 bases unmatched. Germline V gives CDR1 SNHLY, CDR2 FYNNEI. The CDR3 totals 15 residues. This CDR3 reads CASSGQGGDSDTQYF. Written as DNA, the CDR3 is TGTGCCAGCAGTGGACAGGGCGGTGATTCAGATACGCAGTATTTT.

The chain has TRBV12-5 and TRBJ2-7; 12 positions match TRBD2. Germline lookup yields CDR1 LGHNT and CDR2 FRNRAP. Trimming at V came to 1 base and at J to 6 bases, leaving 10 bases not matched to a gene. The CDR3 is made up of 17 amino acids. This chain's CDR3 is CASGLGTPSGGAFEQYF. CDR3 nucleotide sequence: TGTGCTAGTGGTTTGGGGACCCCTAGCGGGGGGGCTTTCGAGCAGTACTTC.

This chain joins TRBV6-6 and TRBJ2-7; 7 positions match TRBD1. The germline gives CDR1 MNHNY, CDR2 SVGAGI (reference sequence). This CDR3 has 15 residues. J lost 6 bases, V lost 0 bases, and 8 bases had no gene match. As DNA, the CDR3 is TGTGCCAGCAGTTACTCGACAGGGAAGATAGGCGAGCAGTACTTC. This gives the protein CASSYSTGKIGEQYF.

CDR3 coding DNA: TGCGCCAGCAGCCAAGAAATAGAGGGCGGCTATGGCTACACCTTC. It encodes CASSQEIEGGYGYTF. This chain uses TRBV4-1 with TRBJ1-2, with D unresolved. Trimming stripped 0 bases from V and 4 bases from J, with 12 bases between. Per germline, CDR1 MGHRA and CDR2 YSYEKL. This CDR3 has 15 residues.

This chain joins TRBV10-3 and TRBJ1-4, with D possibly TRBD1 on 5 matching bases. This CDR3 has 14 amino acids. With 6 bases removed from V and 3 bases from J, the gap between germline ends came to 11 bases. Germline-derived CDR1 and CDR2 are ENHRY and SYGVKD. CDR3 nucleotides: TGTGCCATCAGCCAGACAGACTCTAATGAAAAACTGTTTTTT. Translating gives CAISQTDSNEKLFF.

This clone was recorded a few times. This chain connects TRBV3-1 (or the pseudogene TRBV3-2) to TRBJ2-7; D call uncertain. CDR3 length equals 13 residues. Between the trimmed V and J ends, which lost 4 bases and 4 bases, there was a span of 11 bases. Germline CDR1 reads LGHDT; CDR2 reads YNNKEL (reference sequence). As DNA, the CDR3 is TGTGCCAGCAGCCCATTAAACGGGTACGAGCAGTACTTC. It encodes CASSPLNGYEQYF.

The chain uses TRBV30 and TRBJ1-6; D is unresolved. The germline V gene encodes CDR1 GTSNPN and CDR2 SVGIG (reference sequence). The CDR3 consists of 12 residues. V was clipped by 1 base and J by 13 bases, with 11 bases between them. The CDR3 region has the DNA TGTGCCTGGAGTGCCTTTCGTTCTCCCCTCCACTTT. Its protein product is CAWSAFRSPLHF.

V is TRBV2 and J is TRBJ1-1, with D perhaps matching TRBD1 (5 bases). In germline, CDR1 is SNHLY, CDR2 FYNNEI. This CDR3 spans 14 amino acids. V lost 6 bases, J lost 2 bases, and 13 bases lay in between. CDR3 region: CASRTLGENTEAFF. CDR3 sequence (DNA): TGTGCCAGCAGGACCCTAGGGGAAAACACTGAAGCTTTCTTT.

V gene TRBV2 combines with J gene TRBJ1-4; 7 positions agree with TRBD1. This CDR3 has 14 residues. Per germline, CDR1 SNHLY and CDR2 FYNNEI. V was pared by 5 bases and J by 5 bases, with 5 bases of the junction left unmatched. In DNA, the CDR3 is TGTGCCAGCAGTTTCGCCAGGGGGAATGAAAAACTGTTTTTT. Translated: CASSFARGNEKLFF.

This chain links TRBV29-1 with TRBJ2-2; 10 bases line up with TRBD1. The V and J ends lost 6 bases and 4 bases, in that order; junction bases with no gene match: 2. This CDR3 is 13 amino acids long. Germline loops: CDR1 SQVTM, CDR2 ANQGSEA. CDR3 sequence (DNA): TGCAGCGTCCGGACAGGGGGCACCGGGGAGCTGTTTTTT. Protein: CSVRTGGTGELFF.

The chain uses TRBV3-1 (or the pseudogene TRBV3-2) and TRBJ1-6, with no clear D. This CDR3 comprises 13 residues. Germline CDR1 is LGHDT and CDR2 is YNNKEL (reference sequence). V lost 2 bases and J lost 6, with 5 bases in between. The CDR3 sequence is CASSQQANSPLHF. The DNA of the CDR3 is TGTGCCAGCAGCCAACAGGCTAATTCACCCCTCCACTTT.

The V call is TRBV10-3, the J call TRBJ2-2; 10 positions agree with TRBD1. The trim removed 8 bases at V and 6 bases at J, leaving 9 bases unmatched. Germline-derived CDR1 and CDR2 are ENHRY and SYGVKD. CDR3 size: 15 residues. The CDR3 DNA reads as TGTGCCATCCCCTCCGGGACAGGGGAGGCCGGGGAGCTGTTTTTT. Its protein is CAIPSGTGEAGELFF.